This entry is about one T cell receptor (beta chain). Sequencing was performed with immunoSEQ multiplex PCR; in TCRdb, only in-frame clones are kept and a portion is missing. The data hold around 270,000 clones, with about 85% observed a single time. The record originates from a study of blood T cell repertoires in COVID-19. Study information: The samples span acute and convalescent COVID-19 from the United States, Italy and Spain.

Germline loops: CDR1 LGHNA, CDR2 YNFKEQ. The CDR3 spans 16 residues. V lost 3 bases, J lost 5 bases, and 9 bases stayed unmatched. Seattle patient enrollment occurred during active infection, with longitudinal follow-up thereafter. Sequences were obtained from peripheral blood. This TCR was sampled from a human donor with COVID-19, enrolled during active disease. The donor label of this sample is uncertain. The chain couples TRBV4-2 to TRBJ1-5, with 8 bases lining up with TRBD1. The CDR3 bases are TGTGCCAGCAGCCATGGACAGGGAGTAGGTGATCAGCCCCAGCATTTT. This gives the protein CASSHGQGVGDQPQHF.